Each of the 26 T cell receptor beta chains below was sequenced from the same sample in a study of T cells in women clearing cervical HPV infection. Profiled with immunoSEQ multiplex PCR; TCRdb holds only in-frame clones, not every one. The table for this sample gives 35,000 to 50,000 clones. Sequencing was done on a sample of blood buffy coat. The receptor set was obtained from a woman aged 18 to 75 with a cervical HPV16 infection that either progressed to CIN3+ or cleared (not recorded which).

The CDR3 region is CASSLEAGTQYF. The CDR3 bases that were read are TGTGCCAGCAGCTTAGAGGCTGGTACG. J is TRBJ2-3 and V is TRBV7-2; the D is unclear. The CDR3 end is not reached by the read, which stops 3 residues before it; the germline J gene fills it in. V lost 1 base to trimming and J lost 8 bases, with 7 bases between them. Germline V gene data show CDR1 as SGHTA and CDR2 as FQGNSA. The CDR3 sequence is 12 residues long.

Notes on this clone: The sequenced fragment ends 3 residues before the CDR3 boundary, so the rest is inferred from the germline J gene. The chain has TRBV29-1 and TRBJ1-4; 9 positions agree with TRBD1. J gave up 7 bases and V 3 bases, and 3 bases lay outside the gene matches. The CDR3 is 13 amino acids. Germline lookup yields CDR1 SQVTM and CDR2 ANQGSEA. CDR3 DNA, as far as it was read: TGCAGCGTTGATGAGACAGGGGGTGAAAAA. As protein: CSVDETGGEK. The full CDR3 reads CSVDETGGEKLFF.

Concerning this clone: The read ends 3 residues before the CDR3 terminus; that terminus is restored from the germline J gene. This sequence joins TRBV20-1 and TRBJ1-5; D is uncertain. V lost 5 bases and J 3 bases, leaving 14 bases between the germline ends. This CDR3 spans 14 amino acids. Germline assignment: CDR1 DFQATT and CDR2 SNEGSKA (reference sequence). Partial CDR3 DNA: TGCAGTGCTCGTAGCTTCGATGACAATCAGCCC. Amino acid sequence: CSARSFDDNQP. The complete CDR3 reads CSARSFDDNQPQHF.

Of note for this clone: The read ends 3 residues shy of where the CDR3 ends; the end is completed using the germline J gene. The chain is built from TRBV2 and TRBJ1-2; 9 bases fit TRBD1. Germline V gene data show CDR1 as SNHLY and CDR2 as FYNNEI. The CDR3 has 15 amino acids. Trimming at V came to 4 bases and at J to 6 bases, leaving 9 bases not matched to a gene. CDR3: CASSGVGQGLDGYTF. CDR3 bases read: TGTGCCAGCAGTGGAGTCGGACAGGGGTTGGATGGC. Full variable domain (outside the CDR3, taken from reference TRBV2 and TRBJ1-2): EPEVTQTPSHQVTQMGQEVILRCVPISNHLYFYWYRQILGQKVEFLVSFYNNEISEKSEIFDDQFSVERPDGSNFTLKIRSTKLEDSAMYFCASSGVGQGLDGYTFGSGTRLTVV.

About this clone itself: The read is 3 residues too short to cover the CDR3 end, so that end is filled in from the germline J gene. The chain combines TRBV19 with TRBJ2-5; 11 positions match TRBD1. Trimming cost V 4 bases and J 4 bases; bases outside gene matches: 2. Germline CDR1 is LNHDA and CDR2 is SQIVND (reference sequence). This CDR3 contains 14 residues. The CDR3 DNA, read in part, is TGTGCCAGTAGTACGGACAGGGGGCGAGAGACC. Translation gives CASSTDRGRET. The CDR3 in full is CASSTDRGRETQYF.

About this clone itself: The read halts 3 residues ahead of the CDR3 end, with the missing end drawn from the germline J gene. The genes are TRBV30 and TRBJ1-5; possibly TRBD1 for D (6 bases). Trimming shortened V by 4 bases and J by 5 bases, and 12 bases separated the two germline ends. There are 13 residues in the CDR3. In germline, CDR1 is GTSNPN, CDR2 SVGIG (reference sequence). The covered CDR3 bases are TGTGCCTGGAATAAATACAGGGATCAGCCC. Translating gives CAWNKYRDQP. The complete CDR3 reads CAWNKYRDQPQHF.

On this clone itself: The CDR3 end falls 3 residues outside the read, so it is completed with the germline J gene. V and J are TRBV5-4 and TRBJ1-2; D is ambiguous. CDR3 length equals 14 residues. The germline V gene encodes CDR1 SGHNT and CDR2 YYREEE (reference sequence). The sequenced CDR3 bases are TGTGCCAGCAGCTTGGCAGGCACCTCAGTAGGC. This codes for CASSLAGTSVG. The entire CDR3 sequence reads CASSLAGTSVGYTF. The variable domain in full, completed from reference TRBV5-4 and TRBJ1-2, reads ETGVTQSPTHLIKTRGQQVTLRCSSQSGHNTVSWYQQALGQGPQFIFQYYREEENGRGNFPPRFSGLQFPNYSSELNVNALELDDSALYLCASSLAGTSVGYTFGSGTRLTVV.

On this clone: The sequenced fragment ends 3 residues before the CDR3 boundary, so the rest is inferred from the germline J gene. The chain is built from TRBV18 and TRBJ2-1; 8 positions agree with TRBD1. V lost 5 bases and J lost 0; bases outside the gene matches: 3. Looked up from germline, CDR1 is KGHSH and CDR2 is LQKENI. This CDR3 is 15 amino acids long. The sequenced part of the CDR3 DNA is TGTGCCAGCTCAGCAACAGGGGGCTCCTACAATGAG. It translates to CASSATGGSYNE. The entire CDR3 reads CASSATGGSYNEQFF. The full variable domain, in which reference TRBV18 and TRBJ2-1 provide the parts outside the CDR3, is NAGVMQNPRHLVRRRGQEARLRCSPMKGHSHVYWYRQLPEEGLKFMVYLQKENIIDESGMPKERFSAEFPKEGPSILRIQQVVRGDSAAYFCASSATGGSYNEQFFGPGTRLTVL.

Concerning this clone: The read ends 3 residues shy of where the CDR3 ends; the end is completed using the germline J gene. The rearrangement uses TRBV7-9 and TRBJ2-2, with a tentative D call TRBD1 (6 bases). Trimming took off 4 bases at V and 5 bases at J, with 11 bases between the two ends. The CDR3 spans 14 residues. In germline, CDR1 is SEHNR, CDR2 FQNEAQ (reference sequence). The CDR3: CASSSQGKTGELFF. The sequenced CDR3 bases are TGTGCCAGCAGCTCACAGGGAAAGACCGGGGAG.

Note on this clone: With the read ending 3 residues before the CDR3 end, the germline J gene is used to fill in that end. The genes are TRBV7-6 and TRBJ1-5; D unclear. The V and J ends lost 2 bases and 2 bases respectively, with 13 bases between them. Germline-derived CDR1 and CDR2 are SGHVS and FNYEAQ. This CDR3 contains 16 residues. CDR3 loop: CASSLSAGSGNQPQHF. CDR3 DNA (partial): TGTGCCAGCAGCTTAAGTGCGGGTTCGGGCAATCAGCCC.

A remark on this clone: The read terminates 3 residues ahead of where the CDR3 ends, so the germline J gene completes it. The rearrangement joins TRBV7-3 to TRBJ2-4; TRBD1 might be the D (6 bases). The CDR3 contains 17 residues. V lost 6 bases and J lost 9, with 27 bases in between. Germline V lookup: CDR1 SGHTA, CDR2 FQGTGA. Incomplete CDR3 DNA: TGTGCCAGCAGGCGCCCGGCTATATACCCAGGGGATGTCATT. It encodes CASRRPAIYPGDVI. Given in full, the CDR3 is CASRRPAIYPGDVIQYF.

Incomplete CDR3 DNA: TGCGCCAGCAGCTTAAAAGCGGGAGAGAACACCGGGGAG. Translated, it gives CASSLKAGENTGE. The whole CDR3 protein is CASSLKAGENTGELFF. This chain links TRBV5-1 with TRBJ2-2; TRBD2 agrees at 8 bases. The observed sequence ends 3 residues before the CDR3 terminus, with the missing tail filled in from the germline J gene. Trimming took 2 bases from V and 1 from J; bases not matched to a gene: 4. The CDR3 covers 16 residues. Germline V gene lookup returns CDR1 SGHRS and CDR2 YFSETQ.

In regard to this clone: Read coverage stops 3 residues before the CDR3 terminus; the germline J gene supplies the remainder. This chain connects TRBV20-1 to TRBJ1-5; D is possibly TRBD1 (5 bases). The CDR3 is made up of 16 amino acids. V lost 3 bases and J lost 2, with 17 bases in between. Germline V CDR1 and CDR2: DFQATT, SNEGSKA (reference sequence). The CDR3 bases that were read are TGCAGTGCTAGGGCAGGGAAGCAACTGGGCAATCAGCCC. Its protein product is CSARAGKQLGNQP. The whole CDR3 sequence reads CSARAGKQLGNQPQHF.

Remarks on this clone: The CDR3 is cut off 3 residues early in the read; its end comes from the germline J gene. The V gene is TRBV6-2 or TRBV6-3, the J gene TRBJ2-1; a possible D gene is TRBD1 (6 bases). CDR1 and CDR2 from the germline V gene are MNHEY and SVGEGT. V lost 6 bases and J lost 6, with 15 bases in between. The CDR3 extends over 14 amino acids. CDR3 DNA, as far as it was read: TGTGCCAGCAGCTCCCCGGACAGCTTCAATGAG. Encoded protein: CASSSPDSFNE. In full, the CDR3 is CASSSPDSFNEQFF.

As to this clone: One junction end disagrees with the germline gene, perhaps due to a read error. CDR3 DNA, as far as it was read: TGTGCTAGCAGCTTATCCCGGGACAGACCAGATACG. Translated, it gives CASSLSRDRPDT. The full-length CDR3 reads as CASSLSRDRPDTQYF. The V gene is TRBV7-7, the J gene TRBJ2-3; 7 positions match TRBD1. The CDR3 is cut off 3 residues early in the read; its end comes from the germline J gene. Germline V gene data show CDR1 as SSHAT and CDR2 as FNYEAQ (reference sequence). The CDR3 covers 15 residues. Together with reference TRBV7-7 and TRBJ2-3, the CDR3 gives the full variable domain: GAGVSQSPRYKVTKRGQDVTLRCDPISSHATLYWYQQALGQGPEFLTYFNYEAQPDKSGLPSDRFSAERPEGSISTLTIQRTEQRDSAMYRCASSLSRDRPDTQYFGPGTRLTVL.

As regards this clone: The read halts 3 residues ahead of the CDR3 end, with the missing end drawn from the germline J gene. The chain is built from TRBV19 and TRBJ2-6; D possibly corresponds to TRBD2 (5 bases). The CDR3 sequence is 14 residues long. Between the trimmed V and J ends, which lost 5 bases and 3 bases, there was a span of 8 bases. CDR1 is LNHDA and CDR2 is SQIVND in the germline V gene (reference sequence). CDR3 bases read: TGTGCCAGTAGTCCGGGGTTTGGGGCCAACGTC. Residues: CASSPGFGANV. In full, the CDR3 is CASSPGFGANVLTF. Drawing the rest from reference TRBV19 and TRBJ2-6, the complete variable domain is DGGITQSPKYLFRKEGQNVTLSCEQNLNHDAMYWYRQDPGQGLRLIYYSQIVNDFQKGDIAEGYSVSREKKESFPLTVTSAQKNPTAFYLCASSPGFGANVLTFGAGSRLTVL.

About this clone: The read falls 3 residues short of the CDR3 end, and the missing part is taken from the germline J gene. J is TRBJ1-5 and V is TRBV7-8, with 7 nucleotides matching TRBD1. CDR1 SGHVS and CDR2 FQNEAQ come from the germline V gene. The V and J ends lost 3 bases and 3 bases, in that order; junction bases with no gene match: 8. CDR3 size: 16 residues. The covered CDR3 bases are TGTGCCAGCAGCTTGGGGCCAGGGGGAAACAATCAGCCC. Encoded protein: CASSLGPGGNNQP. The complete CDR3 sequence is CASSLGPGGNNQPQHF.

Worth noting for this clone: The read terminates 3 residues ahead of where the CDR3 ends, so the germline J gene completes it. V gene TRBV20-1 combines with J gene TRBJ2-3, with 7 bases lining up with TRBD1. CDR3 length: 15 amino acids. Trimming removed 5 bases from V and 3 bases from J; junction bases left unmatched: 11. Germline V gene data show CDR1 as DFQATT and CDR2 as SNEGSKA (reference sequence). The sequenced CDR3 bases are TGCAGTGCTTCTAAAACAGGGGTCATAACAGATACG. Its translation: CSASKTGVITDT. The full CDR3 protein reads CSASKTGVITDTQYF.

The DNA read from the CDR3 is TGTGCCAGCAACGGGGGGGAACAAGAGACC. Residues: CASNGGEQET. The whole CDR3 is CASNGGEQETQYF. The gene calls are TRBV2 and TRBJ2-5, with 8 bases matching TRBD2. Read sequence stops 3 residues before the CDR3 end, and the germline J gene provides the missing end. This CDR3 comprises 13 residues. In germline, CDR1 is SNHLY, CDR2 FYNNEI. V gave up 7 bases and J gave up 2 bases; unmatched junction bases: 3.

For this clone: The read ends 3 residues early relative to the CDR3; the germline J gene fills the gap. The rearrangement links TRBV7-3 to TRBJ2-2, with 9 bases identical to TRBD1. Germline CDR1 reads SGHTA; CDR2 reads FQGTGA. The CDR3 extends over 16 amino acids. The V segment lost 7 bases and the J segment 1 base; nucleotides outside the gene matches: 7. The CDR3 here is CASTTGGQGNTGELFF. The covered CDR3 bases are TGTGCCAGCACCACAGGGGGCCAAGGGAACACCGGGGAG.

To note about this clone: The observed sequence ends 3 residues before the CDR3 terminus, with the missing tail filled in from the germline J gene. The chain is built from TRBV19 and TRBJ2-1; D is unclear. The V and J ends lost 3 bases and 5 bases respectively, with 8 bases between them. There are 13 residues in the CDR3. Germline V lookup: CDR1 LNHDA, CDR2 SQIVND (reference sequence). The sequenced CDR3 bases are TGTGCCAGTAGTATTGTACTTCACAATGAG. Its protein product is CASSIVLHNE. The entire CDR3 protein reads CASSIVLHNEQFF. Variable domain in full (rest from reference TRBV19 and TRBJ2-1): DGGITQSPKYLFRKEGQNVTLSCEQNLNHDAMYWYRQDPGQGLRLIYYSQIVNDFQKGDIAEGYSVSREKKESFPLTVTSAQKNPTAFYLCASSIVLHNEQFFGPGTRLTVL.

About this clone: The read gets to within 3 residues of the CDR3 end, and the germline J gene fills in the rest. The chain links TRBV7-9 to TRBJ1-2; no definite D call. CDR3 size: 13 residues. Trimming stripped 4 bases from V and 7 bases from J, with 13 bases between. From germline, CDR1 is SEHNR and CDR2 FQNEAQ (reference sequence). The CDR3 loop reads CASSYGQDSGYTF. CDR3 bases read: TGTGCCAGCAGCTATGGGCAGGATAGTGGC.

Of note for this clone: The read comes to an end 3 residues before the CDR3 does, leaving the germline J gene to fill in the end. The chain joins TRBV13 to TRBJ1-1; perhaps TRBD1 as D (6 bases). CDR1 and CDR2 (germline): PRHDT, FYEKMQ (reference sequence). Trimming shortened V by 5 bases and J by 4 bases, and 11 bases separated the two germline ends. The CDR3 contains 13 residues. CDR3 bases read: TGTGCCAGCAGCGCAACAGGGCGCACTGAA. Translation gives CASSATGRTE. The complete CDR3 reads CASSATGRTEAFF.

CDR3 DNA (partial): TGTGCCAGTAGTATAGGCGATAGATCAGATACG. This encodes CASSIGDRSDT. The CDR3 in full is CASSIGDRSDTQYF. The J gene is TRBJ2-3, the V gene TRBV19; no reliable D call. The sequence runs out 3 residues before the end of the CDR3; the remainder is reconstructed from the germline J gene. The CDR3 has 14 residues. CDR1 is LNHDA and CDR2 is SQIVND in the germline V gene (reference sequence). V lost 1 base and J 4 bases, leaving 9 bases between the germline ends.

Concerning this clone itself: The CDR3 is cut off 3 residues early in the read; its end comes from the germline J gene. J is TRBJ2-3 and V is TRBV2, with D uncertain. The CDR3 has 11 residues. Germline CDR1 and CDR2: SNHLY and FYNNEI. Trimming removed 8 bases from V and 7 bases from J, with 10 bases in between. The DNA read from the CDR3 is TGTGCCAGCCTAGAGGCCTATACG. Translation: CASLEAYT. The CDR3 in full is CASLEAYTQYF.

On this clone itself: The read halts 3 residues ahead of the CDR3 end, with the missing end drawn from the germline J gene. This rearrangement joins TRBV5-6 to TRBJ2-3, with TRBD2 matching over 7 bases. This CDR3 comprises 14 residues. The germline V gene has CDR1 SGHDT and CDR2 YYEEEE. J gave up 2 bases and V 3 bases, and 3 bases lay outside the gene matches. The CDR3 here is CASSSWDYTDTQYF. Partial CDR3 DNA: TGTGCCAGCAGCTCATGGGACTACACAGATACG.